Below are 2 T cell receptor beta chains sequenced from a single sample in a study of CD8 T cells in Susac syndrome. The authors reverse transcribed about 0.5 to 1 ug RNA with random hexamers. TCRdb redid the calling of the immunoSEQ multiplex PCR reads with MiXCR, one entry per CDR3 protein. The sample shows around 300,000 distinct CDR3 sequences, about 90% of them seen only once. The sample taken for sequencing was CD4+ T cells from PBMCs. The receptors shown here come from a human donor with multiple sclerosis.

The V call is TRBV29-1, the J call TRBJ2-5; possibly TRBD2 for D (7 bases). V dropped 5 bases and J dropped 5 bases, with 18 bases sitting between them. Germline V gives CDR1 SQVTM, CDR2 ANQGSEA. This CDR3 has 14 residues. CDR3: CSVIPGGRGETQYF. Written as DNA, the CDR3 is TGCAGCGTTATCCCCGGGGGGCGCGGGGAGACCCAGTACTTC.

The chain couples TRBV4-1 to TRBJ2-2; no firm D call. Germline lookup yields CDR1 MGHRA and CDR2 YSYEKL. The CDR3 runs to 16 residues. V was shortened by 0 bases and J by 0 bases, with 8 bases between the two germline ends. The CDR3, as DNA: TGCGCCAGCAGCCAAGACTCCCCTCCGAACACCGGGGAGCTGTTTTTT. It yields the protein CASSQDSPPNTGELFF.